These T cell receptor beta chains were read from a single sample in a study of T cell changes during pregnancy in multiple sclerosis. Sequenced by immunoSEQ multiplex PCR; TCRdb stores in-frame clones only, minus some. The repertoire consists of 60,000 to 65,000 clones, with just under 95% occurring once and the leading ten covering roughly 1.5%. The specimen comprised peripheral blood, sampled in the second trimester of pregnancy. These receptors all stem from a female donor with multiple sclerosis, enrolled in a pregnancy study. Each CDR3 is given with its conserved first and last residue. The order of the fields is J gene, clone size, V gene, D gene, CDR3 DNA, CDR3 protein. D genes are given only for firm matches. Clone size appears in some rows only: once, few, many, or a class for an expanded clone.

TRBJ2-3,NA,TRBV29-1,NA,TGCAGCGTTGGGAGTAATCAGCGGGATACGCAGTATTTT,CSVGSNQRDTQYF
TRBJ1-2,NA,TRBV6-6,NA,TGTGCCAGCAGTTACTCGACACAAAACTATGGCTACACCTTC,CASSYSTQNYGYTF
TRBJ2-6,NA,TRBV7-9,TRBD2,TGTGCCAGCAGCTTAATAAACGGGAGGGCCCCTGGGGCCAACGTCCTGACTTTC,CASSLINGRAPGANVLTF
TRBJ2-5,NA,TRBV9,TRBD2,TGTGCCAGCAGCGTGGGACTAGCGGGAGCAGAGACCCAGTACTTC,CASSVGLAGAETQYF
TRBJ2-2,NA,TRBV2,TRBD1,TGTGCCAGCAGTGTGGGACAGGGAGTCACCGGGGAGCTGTTTTTT,CASSVGQGVTGELFF
TRBJ2-1,many,TRBV11-3,NA,TGTGCCAGCAGCTTAGTAGTGGGGGCCTCCCCCAAGTCCGGCAATGAGCAGTTCTTC,CASSLVVGASPKSGNEQFF
TRBJ2-5,NA,TRBV28,TRBD2,TGTGCCAGCAGCCGTAGCGGGAGGGGAGAGACCCAGTACTTC,CASSRSGRGETQYF
TRBJ2-7,few,TRBV5-1,TRBD2,TGCGCCAGCAGCTTGGCCGTCACTAGCGGTGGGGGAGAGCAGTACTTC,CASSLAVTSGGGEQYF
TRBJ2-1,NA,TRBV4-3,NA,TGCGCCAGCAGCCAAGCTTTTGGTGGACTGCCGGCCTACAATGAGCAGTTCTTC,CASSQAFGGLPAYNEQFF
TRBJ2-1,NA,TRBV4-1,NA,TGCGCCAGCAGCCAAGTAACAGGGCTGTTCTTC,CASSQVTGLFF
TRBJ2-2,NA,TRBV28,TRBD1,TGTGCCAGCAGTCAACAGGGGGCTGTAGGCGGGGAGCTGTTTTTT,CASSQQGAVGGELFF
TRBJ2-1,NA,TRBV11-2,TRBD2,TGTGCCAGCAGCTTCTCCCGAATTGCGGGAGGGGGCGATGAGCAGTTCTTC,CASSFSRIAGGGDEQFF
TRBJ2-7,NA,TRBV7-2,NA,TGTGCCAGCAGCCCCGAAATAATCGGGGAGCAGTACTTC,CASSPEIIGEQYF
TRBJ2-7,NA,TRBV12-2,NA,TGTGCAACCGACGCGACCCGGGACAGGGACTACGAGCAGTACTTC,CATDATRDRDYEQYF
TRBJ2-7,NA,TRBV9,TRBD1,TGTGCCAGCAGCGTAGGGGGACAGGGGATATACGAGCAGTACTTC,CASSVGGQGIYEQYF
TRBJ2-3,once,TRBV4-1,NA,TGCGCCAGCAGCCAAGCCCCGTATTGGAGAGATACGCAGTATTTT,CASSQAPYWRDTQYF
TRBJ2-2,NA,TRBV9,TRBD2,TGTGCCAGCAGCGTAGACCCGGCTAGCGGGAGGGCGGTCGGGGAGCTGTTTTTT,CASSVDPASGRAVGELFF
TRBJ2-6,NA,TRBV9,NA,TGTGCCAGCAGCGTTGAGGGTGGCTGGGCCAACGTCCTGACTTTC,CASSVEGGWANVLTF
TRBJ1-1,few,TRBV30,TRBD1,TGTGCCTGGAGTGTACAGGGGACTGAAGCTTTCTTT,CAWSVQGTEAFF
TRBJ2-7,NA,TRBV25-1,NA,TGTGCCAGCAGTCCAGGTGGTTTTTCGACCTACGAGCAGTACTTC,CASSPGGFSTYEQYF
TRBJ2-1,NA,TRBV14,TRBD1,TGTGCCAGCAGCCAGAGGGAAGGACAGGGCACTACGCATTACAATGAGCAGTTCTTC,CASSQREGQGTTHYNEQFF
TRBJ2-7,NA,TRBV6-1,NA,TGTGCCAGCAGTAGGACAACGAATTACGAGCAGTACTTC,CASSRTTNYEQYF
TRBJ1-4,NA,TRBV7-9,NA,TGTGCCAGCAGCTTTGAAGGGAGGGCAACTAATGAAAAACTGTTTTTT,CASSFEGRATNEKLFF
TRBJ1-1,NA,TRBV30,NA,TGTGCCTGGAGTTTCGGGGGTCGGAACACTGAAGCTTTCTTT,CAWSFGGRNTEAFF
TRBJ1-1,NA,TRBV19,NA,TGTGCCAGTAGTATCATCGGGGTCACTGAAGCTTTCTTT,CASSIIGVTEAFF
TRBJ1-1,NA,TRBV19,NA,TGTGCCAGTAGTATAAGCCTAAACACTGAAGCTTTCTTT,CASSISLNTEAFF
TRBJ2-5,NA,TRBV5-1,NA,TGCGCCAGCAGCTTGGCCCGGGGATCGGAGCCAGAGACCCAGTACTTC,CASSLARGSEPETQYF
TRBJ1-2,NA,TRBV5-1,NA,TGCGCCAGCAGCTTGGCGGCGGACTTCTATGGCTACACCTTC,CASSLAADFYGYTF
TRBJ1-2,NA,TRBV30,TRBD1,TGTGCCTGGAGTCATCCGGGACAGGGCCTCTATGGCTACACCTTC,CAWSHPGQGLYGYTF
TRBJ2-3,NA,TRBV4-3,NA,TGCGCCAGCAGCCTACTTAGTCCCTCACTCGCAGATACGCAGTATTTT,CASSLLSPSLADTQYF
TRBJ2-3,NA,TRBV5-1,TRBD1,TGCGCCAGCAGCTTCTCAGGGGGCTTGACAGATACGCAGTATTTT,CASSFSGGLTDTQYF
TRBJ2-6,NA,TRBV30,NA,TGTGCCTGGAGTGTATCCGCTGGGGCCAACGTCCTGACTTTC,CAWSVSAGANVLTF
TRBJ1-4,once,TRBV11-2,TRBD1,TGTGCCAGCAGCTCAGACAGGGCTCGAGAAAAACTGTTTTTT,CASSSDRAREKLFF
TRBJ1-4,NA,TRBV28,TRBD1,TGTGCCAGCACGTTCCTACAGGGGGCCGGTGAAAAACTGTTTTTT,CASTFLQGAGEKLFF
TRBJ2-5,NA,TRBV7-3,NA,TGTGCCAGCAGCCTGGGGCGGGGGCCGGGGGAGACCCAGTACTTC,CASSLGRGPGETQYF
TRBJ2-1,NA,TRBV6-5,TRBD1,TGTGCCAGCAGACCGGGGACAGGGGACAGCAATGAGCAGTTCTTC,CASRPGTGDSNEQFF
TRBJ2-2,NA,TRBV2,NA,TGTGCCAGCAGTGATAGGGACTTAATCAGCACCGGGGAGCTGTTTTTT,CASSDRDLISTGELFF
TRBJ2-4,NA,TRBV27,NA,TGTGCCAGCACACAGGGTCACATTCAGTACTTC,CASTQGHIQYF
TRBJ2-1,NA,TRBV9,NA,TGTGCCAGCAGCGTAGTTGAGGGCTGGGGCAATGAGCAGTTCTTC,CASSVVEGWGNEQFF
TRBJ1-2,NA,TRBV5-1,NA,TGCGCCAGCAGCTTGGAACAGGGCACTGGCTACACCTTC,CASSLEQGTGYTF
TRBJ2-7,NA,TRBV19,NA,TGTGCCAGTAGTTCGACAGGCGTTTACGAGCAGTACTTC,CASSSTGVYEQYF
TRBJ2-1,few,TRBV5-1,TRBD2,TGCGCCAGCAGCTTGGAGCCTAGCGGGAGGGATGAGCAGTTCTTC,CASSLEPSGRDEQFF
TRBJ1-1,NA,TRBV4-3,TRBD1,TGCGCCAGCAGCCTACTGACAGGGGGCGACACTGAAGCTTTCTTT,CASSLLTGGDTEAFF
TRBJ1-1,NA,TRBV7-2,NA,TGTGCCAGCAGCTTAGCGGAGAGGAACACTGAAGCTTTCTTT,CASSLAERNTEAFF
TRBJ2-3,NA,TRBV14,TRBD2,TGTGCCAGCAGCCAAGAGGGGGGGGCAGATACGCAGTATTTT,CASSQEGGADTQYF
TRBJ2-1,NA,TRBV11-2,NA,TGTGCCAGCAGCCCCAAGTTTGAACTCCTCTTC,CASSPKFELLF
TRBJ1-5,NA,TRBV19,TRBD1,TGTGCCAGTAGTCAACAGGGGGCTAATAGCAATCAGCCCCAGCATTTT,CASSQQGANSNQPQHF